The 10 T cell receptor beta chains in this list originate from one sample, sequenced in a study of blood T cell repertoires in COVID-19. Sequenced by immunoSEQ multiplex PCR; TCRdb stores in-frame clones only, minus some. The sample yields over 150,000 clones, around 80% seen once. Input material: peripheral blood. The receptors were gathered from a human donor in a cohort sampled during active COVID-19.

This chain connects TRBV20-1 to TRBJ2-1; possibly TRBD2 for D (6 bases). Germline V CDR1 and CDR2: DFQATT, SNEGSKA (reference sequence). The CDR3 runs to 14 residues. V lost 3 bases, J lost 4 bases, and 13 bases lay in between. DNA for the CDR3: TGCAGTGCTAGTGACACCGGGACTTACAATGAGCAGTTCTTC. This codes for CSASDTGTYNEQFF.

The V and J genes are TRBV19 and TRBJ2-7; TRBD2 matches 14 bases. Germline trimming cut 5 bases from V and 10 bases from J; bases unmatched to any gene: 7. This CDR3 has 14 residues. CDR1 is LNHDA and CDR2 is SQIVND in the germline V gene (reference sequence). CDR3 amino acids: CASSETSGRAGQYF. The DNA for the CDR3 is TGTGCCAGTAGTGAGACTAGCGGGAGGGCCGGTCAGTACTTC.

The chain couples TRBV9 to TRBJ2-1; 12 positions match TRBD2. Germline assignment: CDR1 SGDLS and CDR2 YYNGEE. This CDR3 has 18 amino acids. V gave up 2 bases and J gave up 2 bases; unmatched junction bases: 8. CDR3 nucleotides: TGTGCCAGCAGCGTCCGGACTAGCGGGACTTTTCCCTACAATGAGCAGTTCTTC. This encodes CASSVRTSGTFPYNEQFF.

The J gene is TRBJ2-7, the V gene TRBV28; TRBD1 aligns across 8 bases. This CDR3 has 14 residues. V lost 3 bases, J lost 5 bases, and 6 bases stayed unmatched. The germline gives CDR1 MDHEN, CDR2 SYDVKM. CDR3 amino acids: CASSFLDRVHEQYF. The DNA of the CDR3 is TGTGCCAGCAGTTTTTTGGACAGGGTCCACGAGCAGTACTTC.

This CDR3 reads CASSGRENTEAFF. CDR3 bases: TGCGCCAGCAGTGGCAGGGAGAACACTGAAGCTTTCTTT. The V gene is TRBV5-1, the J gene TRBJ1-1; D perhaps matches TRBD1 (5 bases). The germline CDR1 and CDR2 sequences are SGHRS and YFSETQ. The CDR3 is made up of 13 amino acids. Deletions cut 5 bases from V and 1 base from J, with 9 bases between. The full variable domain, completed using reference TRBV5-1 and TRBJ1-1, is KAGVTQTPRYLIKTRGQQVTLSCSPISGHRSVSWYQQTPGQGLQFLFEYFSETQRNKGNFPGRFSGRQFSNSRSEMNVSTLELGDSALYLCASSGRENTEAFFGQGTRLTVV.

The chain is built from TRBV3-1 (or the pseudogene TRBV3-2) and TRBJ1-4; TRBD1 matches at 9 bases. V lost 4 bases, J lost 8 bases, and 8 bases stayed unmatched. The germline V gene has CDR1 LGHDT and CDR2 YNNKEL (reference sequence). This CDR3 is 15 amino acids long. Written as DNA, the CDR3 is TGTGCCAGCAGCCGGGACAGGGCGCAGCGCGAAAAACTGTTTTTT. This encodes CASSRDRAQREKLFF.

V usage is TRBV27 and J usage is TRBJ2-7; 8 bases align to TRBD2. CDR1 MNHEY and CDR2 SMNVEV come from the germline V gene (reference sequence). Unmatched junction bases numbered 13, after V lost 2 bases and J lost 4 bases. The CDR3 spans 17 residues. The CDR3 bases are TGTGCCAGCAGTTTACAAGGCATCGGACTAGCAGTATACGAGCAGTACTTC. It is translated as CASSLQGIGLAVYEQYF.

The V call is TRBV14, the J call TRBJ1-6, with 10 bases fitting TRBD1. The V gene end was trimmed by 5 bases and the J gene end by 4 bases; junction bases not matched to a gene: 8. CDR1 is SGHDN, CDR2 FVKESK, per germline. The CDR3 has 17 amino acids. Here the CDR3 reads CASSGWTGGPYNSPLHF. CDR3 sequence (DNA): TGTGCCAGCAGCGGATGGACAGGGGGTCCATATAATTCACCCCTCCACTTT.

The rearrangement joins TRBV28 to TRBJ1-1; D ambiguous. Germline V gene data show CDR1 as MDHEN and CDR2 as SYDVKM. Trimming took 4 bases from V and 4 from J, leaving 16 bases between them. The CDR3 length is 15 residues. CDR3 DNA sequence: TGTGCCAGCAGTTCTCCAGGAGGACCGATCACTGAAGCTTTCTTT. This sequence encodes CASSSPGGPITEAFF.

V and J are TRBV27 and TRBJ1-2; D gene unclear. Germline lookup yields CDR1 MNHEY and CDR2 SMNVEV (reference sequence). The CDR3 totals 11 residues. V was clipped by 8 bases and J by 1 base, with 5 bases between them. This CDR3 is CASFNNYGYTF. CDR3 in DNA: TGTGCCAGCTTTAATAACTATGGCTACACCTTC.